Detailed here is one T cell receptor beta chain. Repertoires were generated with immunoSEQ multiplex PCR, while TCRdb's copy carries only in-frame clones and drops some. The sample records about 120,000 clones, 80% to 90% being singletons. The data originate from a study of OX40 agonist ivuxolimab in advanced cancers. Per germline, CDR1 ENHRY and CDR2 SYGVKD. The V segment lost 4 bases and the J segment 4 bases; nucleotides outside the gene matches: 9. The CDR3 is 16 amino acids. The chain has TRBV10-3 and TRBJ2-7; 11 bases line up with TRBD1. The TCR was taken from an adult with an advanced solid tumor such as melanoma, head and neck, liver or kidney cancer. Sequenced material: CD4+ or CD8+ T cells sorted from blood, taken in a trial of the OX40 agonist ivuxolimab. CDR3 nucleotide sequence: TGTGCCATCAGTGCGTTGGGGACAGGGGGTCGGTACGAGCAGTACTTC. This gives the protein CAISALGTGGRYEQYF.